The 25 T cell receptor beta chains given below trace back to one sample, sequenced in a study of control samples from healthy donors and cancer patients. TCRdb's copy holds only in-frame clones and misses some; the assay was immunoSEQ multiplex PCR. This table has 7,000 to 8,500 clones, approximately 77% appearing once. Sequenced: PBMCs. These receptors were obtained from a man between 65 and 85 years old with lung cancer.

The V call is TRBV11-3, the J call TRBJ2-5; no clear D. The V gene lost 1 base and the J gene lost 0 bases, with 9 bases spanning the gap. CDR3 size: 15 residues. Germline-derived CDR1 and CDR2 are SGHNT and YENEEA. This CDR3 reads CASSLGGSYQETQYF. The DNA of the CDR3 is TGTGCCAGCAGCTTAGGTGGCAGCTACCAAGAGACCCAGTACTTC.

CDR3 coding DNA: TGTGCCAGCAGTCTGAGGACAGGGGATCAGCCCCAGCATTTT. Its translation: CASSLRTGDQPQHF. The genes are TRBV27 and TRBJ1-5, with TRBD1 matching 9 bases. The CDR3 spans 14 residues. The germline V gene encodes CDR1 MNHEY and CDR2 SMNVEV (reference sequence). V shed 5 bases, J shed 5 bases, and the junction held 4 bases outside the gene matches.

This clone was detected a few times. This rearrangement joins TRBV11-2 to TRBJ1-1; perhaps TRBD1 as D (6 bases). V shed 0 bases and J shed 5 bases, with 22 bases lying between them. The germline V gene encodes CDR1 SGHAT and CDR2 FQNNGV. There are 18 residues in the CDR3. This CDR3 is CASSLDLVGDTRETEAFF. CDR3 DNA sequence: TGTGCCAGCAGCTTAGATCTAGTAGGGGACACCCGAGAAACTGAAGCTTTCTTT.

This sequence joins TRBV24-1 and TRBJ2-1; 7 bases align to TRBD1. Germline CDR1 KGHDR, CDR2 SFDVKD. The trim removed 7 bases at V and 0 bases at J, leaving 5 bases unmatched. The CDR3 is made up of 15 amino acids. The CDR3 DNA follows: TGTGCCACCAGGGGGACAGAGAGCTCCTACAATGAGCAGTTCTTC. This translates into CATRGTESSYNEQFF.

CDR3: CASSSRDGRESYEQYF. Written as DNA, the CDR3 is TGTGCCAGCAGTTCCCGGGACGGGAGGGAATCCTACGAGCAGTACTTC. This sequence joins TRBV28 and TRBJ2-7; 8 nucleotides line up with TRBD2. In germline, CDR1 is MDHEN, CDR2 SYDVKM. The CDR3 is made up of 16 amino acids. J lost 1 base, V lost 4 bases, and 9 bases had no gene match.

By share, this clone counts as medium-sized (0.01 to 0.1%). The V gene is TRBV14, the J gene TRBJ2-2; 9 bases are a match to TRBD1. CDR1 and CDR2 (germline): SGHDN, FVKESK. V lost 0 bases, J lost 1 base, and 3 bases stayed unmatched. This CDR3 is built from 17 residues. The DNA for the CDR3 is TGTGCCAGCAGCCAAGATCGGGACAGGGAGAACACCGGGGAGCTGTTTTTT. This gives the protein CASSQDRDRENTGELFF.

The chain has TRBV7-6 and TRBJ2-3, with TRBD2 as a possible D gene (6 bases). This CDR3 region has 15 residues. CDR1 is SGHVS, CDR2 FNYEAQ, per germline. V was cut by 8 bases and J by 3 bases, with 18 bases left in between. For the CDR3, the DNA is TGTGCCAGCGGGTCAATAGCGGCCCTTACAGATACGCAGTATTTT. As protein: CASGSIAALTDTQYF.

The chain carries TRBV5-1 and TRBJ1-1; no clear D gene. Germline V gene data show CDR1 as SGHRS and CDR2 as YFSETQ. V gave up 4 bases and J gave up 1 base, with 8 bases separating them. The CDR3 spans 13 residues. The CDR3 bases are TGCGCCAGCAGCGCGGGATGGAACACTGAAGCTTTCTTT. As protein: CASSAGWNTEAFF.

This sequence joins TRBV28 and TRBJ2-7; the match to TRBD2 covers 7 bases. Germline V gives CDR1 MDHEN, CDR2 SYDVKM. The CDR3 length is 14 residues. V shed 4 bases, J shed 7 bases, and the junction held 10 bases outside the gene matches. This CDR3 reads CASSSGTTRLEQYF. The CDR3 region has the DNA TGTGCCAGCAGTTCGGGGACTACTCGGTTGGAGCAGTACTTC. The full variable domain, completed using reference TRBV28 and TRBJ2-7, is DVKVTQSSRYLVKRTGEKVFLECVQDMDHENMFWYRQDPGLGLRLIYFSYDVKMKEKGDIPEGYSVSREKKERFSLILESASTNQTSMYLCASSSGTTRLEQYFGPGTRLTVT.

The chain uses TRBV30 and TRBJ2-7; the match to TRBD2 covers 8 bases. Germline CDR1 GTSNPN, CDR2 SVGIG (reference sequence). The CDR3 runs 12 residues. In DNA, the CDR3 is TGTGCTGCGTATCGGGGGGGTAGCGAGCAGTACTTC. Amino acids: CAAYRGGSEQYF.

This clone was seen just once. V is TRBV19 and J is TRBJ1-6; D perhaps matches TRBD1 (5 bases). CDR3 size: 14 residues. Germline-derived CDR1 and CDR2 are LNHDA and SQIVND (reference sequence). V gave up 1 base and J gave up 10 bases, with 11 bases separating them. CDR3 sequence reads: CASSIAGRESPLHF. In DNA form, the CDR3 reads TGTGCCAGTAGTATAGCGGGCAGGGAGTCACCCCTCCACTTT.

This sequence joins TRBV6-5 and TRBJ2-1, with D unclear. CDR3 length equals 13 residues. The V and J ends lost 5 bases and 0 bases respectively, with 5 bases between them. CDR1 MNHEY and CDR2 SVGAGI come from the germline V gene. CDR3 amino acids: CASSLSSYNEQFF. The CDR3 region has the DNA TGTGCCAGCAGTCTTAGCTCCTACAATGAGCAGTTCTTC.

The CDR3 protein is CASSLGQNSNQPQHF. The CDR3, as DNA: TGTGCCAGCAGCCTCGGACAGAACAGCAATCAGCCCCAGCATTTT. This chain uses TRBV7-6 with TRBJ1-5; D may be TRBD1 (6 bases). Germline assignment: CDR1 SGHVS and CDR2 FNYEAQ. This CDR3 has 15 residues. V was cut by 5 bases and J by 1 base, with 12 bases left in between.

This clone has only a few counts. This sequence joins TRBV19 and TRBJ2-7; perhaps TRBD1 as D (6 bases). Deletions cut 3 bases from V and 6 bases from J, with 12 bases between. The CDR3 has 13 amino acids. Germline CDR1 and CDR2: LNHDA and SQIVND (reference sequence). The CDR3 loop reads CASSMGQGFEQYF. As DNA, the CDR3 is TGTGCCAGTAGTATGGGGCAGGGGTTCGAGCAGTACTTC.

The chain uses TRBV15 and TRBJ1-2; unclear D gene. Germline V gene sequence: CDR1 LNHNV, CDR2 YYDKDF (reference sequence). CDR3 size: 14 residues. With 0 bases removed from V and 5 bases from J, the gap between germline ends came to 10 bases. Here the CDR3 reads CATSRDLSGYGYTF. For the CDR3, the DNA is TGTGCCACCAGCAGAGATTTGAGTGGATATGGCTACACCTTC.

The CDR3 sequence is CASSLLAGGSGEQYF. The CDR3 nucleotides read TGTGCCAGCAGTTTATTAGCGGGAGGATCAGGCGAGCAGTACTTC. The rearrangement links TRBV27 to TRBJ2-7; TRBD2 aligns across 10 bases. CDR1 and CDR2 (germline): MNHEY, SMNVEV (reference sequence). The CDR3 is made up of 15 amino acids. The V gene end was trimmed by 1 base and the J gene end by 6 bases; junction bases not matched to a gene: 6.

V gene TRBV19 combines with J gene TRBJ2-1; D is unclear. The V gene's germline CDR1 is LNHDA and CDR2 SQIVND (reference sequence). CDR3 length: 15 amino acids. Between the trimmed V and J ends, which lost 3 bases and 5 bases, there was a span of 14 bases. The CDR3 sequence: CASSIGRQGNNEQFF. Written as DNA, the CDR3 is TGTGCCAGTAGTATTGGTCGTCAAGGAAACAATGAGCAGTTCTTC. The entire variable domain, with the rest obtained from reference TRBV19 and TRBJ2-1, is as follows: DGGITQSPKYLFRKEGQNVTLSCEQNLNHDAMYWYRQDPGQGLRLIYYSQIVNDFQKGDIAEGYSVSREKKESFPLTVTSAQKNPTAFYLCASSIGRQGNNEQFFGPGTRLTVL.

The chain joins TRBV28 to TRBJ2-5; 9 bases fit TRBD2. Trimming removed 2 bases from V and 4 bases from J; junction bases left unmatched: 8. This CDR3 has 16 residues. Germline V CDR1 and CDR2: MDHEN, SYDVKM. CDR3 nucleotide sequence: TGTGCCAGCAGTTTAGTTGCGGGAGGGCCGGTAGAGACCCAGTACTTC. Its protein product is CASSLVAGGPVETQYF.

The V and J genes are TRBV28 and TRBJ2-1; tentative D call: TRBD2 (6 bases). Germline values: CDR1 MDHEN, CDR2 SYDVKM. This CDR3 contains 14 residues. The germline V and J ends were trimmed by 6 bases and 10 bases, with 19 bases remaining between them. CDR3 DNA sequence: TGTGCCAGCAGACCACTAGGGCGGGGATGGGAGCAGTTCTTC. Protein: CASRPLGRGWEQFF. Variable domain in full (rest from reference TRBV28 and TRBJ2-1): DVKVTQSSRYLVKRTGEKVFLECVQDMDHENMFWYRQDPGLGLRLIYFSYDVKMKEKGDIPEGYSVSREKKERFSLILESASTNQTSMYLCASRPLGRGWEQFFGPGTRLTVL.

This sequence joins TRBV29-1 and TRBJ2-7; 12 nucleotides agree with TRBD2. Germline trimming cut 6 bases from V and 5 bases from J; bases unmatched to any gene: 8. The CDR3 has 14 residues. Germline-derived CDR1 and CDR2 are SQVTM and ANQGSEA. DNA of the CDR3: TGCAGCGTCGAGGGACTAGCGGGTGTCCACGAGCAGTACTTC. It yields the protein CSVEGLAGVHEQYF.

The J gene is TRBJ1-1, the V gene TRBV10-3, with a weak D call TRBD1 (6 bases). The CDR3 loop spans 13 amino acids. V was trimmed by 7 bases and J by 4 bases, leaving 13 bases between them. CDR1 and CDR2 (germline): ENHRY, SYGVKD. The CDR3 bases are TGTGCCATCACCGACAAAGGGGGCACTGAAGCTTTCTTT. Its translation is CAITDKGGTEAFF.

This CDR3 is CATSEHSGQGREQYF. In DNA, the CDR3 is TGTGCCACCAGTGAGCACTCGGGACAGGGCCGCGAGCAGTACTTC. The chain employs TRBV24-1 and TRBJ2-7, with 9 bases that match TRBD1. The CDR3 is 15 residues long. CDR1 and CDR2 from the germline V gene are KGHDR and SFDVKD. The V and J ends lost 4 bases and 6 bases, in that order; junction bases with no gene match: 9.

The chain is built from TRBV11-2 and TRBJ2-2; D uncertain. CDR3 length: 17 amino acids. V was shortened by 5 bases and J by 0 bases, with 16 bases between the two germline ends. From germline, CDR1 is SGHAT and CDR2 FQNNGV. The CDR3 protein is CASSPLALTTNTGELFF. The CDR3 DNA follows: TGTGCCAGCAGCCCTCTGGCACTCACGACGAACACCGGGGAGCTGTTTTTT.

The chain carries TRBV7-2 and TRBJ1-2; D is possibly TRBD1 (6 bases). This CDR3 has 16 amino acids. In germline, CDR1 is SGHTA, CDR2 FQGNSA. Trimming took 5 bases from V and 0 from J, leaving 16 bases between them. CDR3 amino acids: CASSHRQAAANYGYTF. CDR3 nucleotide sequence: TGTGCCAGCAGCCACCGACAGGCAGCAGCTAACTATGGCTACACCTTC.

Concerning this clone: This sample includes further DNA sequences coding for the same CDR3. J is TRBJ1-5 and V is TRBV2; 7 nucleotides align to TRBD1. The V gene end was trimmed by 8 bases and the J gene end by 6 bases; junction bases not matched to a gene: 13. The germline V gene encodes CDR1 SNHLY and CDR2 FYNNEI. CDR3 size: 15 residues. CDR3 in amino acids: CASHKLGGRGQPQHF. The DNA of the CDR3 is TGTGCCAGCCACAAACTAGGGGGCAGGGGTCAGCCCCAGCATTTT.